The 27 T cell receptor beta chains reported below all come from one sample, sequenced in a study of T cells in localized non-small cell lung cancer. Libraries were prepared by immunoSEQ multiplex PCR; TCRdb keeps only in-frame clonotypes and omits some of them. The sample carries 130,000 or so clones, approximately 88% recorded once. Source: peripheral blood, taken before any cancer treatment. Receptors originate from a female donor of 60 years or more with stage I lung adenocarcinoma.

The chain employs TRBV7-9 and TRBJ2-7; D possibly corresponds to TRBD2 (6 bases). Deletions cut 5 bases from V and 3 bases from J, with 20 bases between. This CDR3 is built from 16 residues. CDR1 is SEHNR and CDR2 is FQNEAQ in the germline V gene (reference sequence). CDR3 loop: CASSRRGGSSNYEQYF. CDR3 nucleotide sequence: TGTGCCAGCAGCCGGCGAGGAGGGAGTTCGAACTACGAGCAGTACTTC.

This clone was detected once. The gene calls are TRBV15 and TRBJ1-5; no reliable D call. CDR3 length: 14 amino acids. CDR1 and CDR2 (germline): LNHNV, YYDKDF (reference sequence). Trimming took off 1 base at V and 5 bases at J, with 9 bases between the two ends. As DNA, the CDR3 is TGTGCCACCAGCAGAGTGGGAGGGTATCAGCCCCAGCATTTT. Translation: CATSRVGGYQPQHF.

The rearrangement uses TRBV9 and TRBJ2-7, with 10 bases identical to TRBD1. The CDR3 length is 15 residues. Per the germline V gene, CDR1 is SGDLS and CDR2 is YYNGEE. V shed 0 bases and J 3 bases; nucleotides not matched to a gene: 3. The DNA for the CDR3 is TGTGCCAGCAGCGTAGAGACAGGGGGCGACTACGAGCAGTACTTC. Its translation: CASSVETGGDYEQYF.

The chain is built from TRBV6-6 and TRBJ2-1, with D perhaps matching TRBD1 or TRBD2 (6 bases each). This CDR3 has 16 residues. Germline values: CDR1 MNHNY, CDR2 SVGAGI (reference sequence). Trimming pared 0 bases from V and 3 bases from J, leaving 12 bases between. The CDR3 loop is CASSYSGGGRYNEQFF. CDR3 nucleotides: TGTGCCAGCAGTTACTCAGGAGGGGGACGCTACAATGAGCAGTTCTTC.

The chain couples TRBV18 to TRBJ2-7, with a possible D match to TRBD1 (5 bases). Germline V CDR1 and CDR2: KGHSH, LQKENI. Between the trimmed V and J ends, which lost 6 bases and 4 bases, there was a span of 19 bases. The CDR3 consists of 15 residues. The CDR3 DNA reads TGTGCCAGCTCCTCACAGAAGGGGCACCTTTACGAGCAGTACTTC. Protein: CASSSQKGHLYEQYF.

This clone was seen only a few times. V gene TRBV9 combines with J gene TRBJ1-1; D is perhaps TRBD1 (6 bases). The V end lost 0 bases, the J end lost 1 base, and 16 bases lay between the germline ends. The CDR3 is 17 residues long. CDR1 and CDR2 from the germline V gene are SGDLS and YYNGEE. CDR3 coding DNA: TGTGCCAGCAGCGTAGCTCCGTCAGGGGCCGGGAACACTGAAGCTTTCTTT. This gives the protein CASSVAPSGAGNTEAFF.

This chain links TRBV4-1 with TRBJ2-7; D call uncertain. The length of the CDR3 is 14 residues. Trimming pared 0 bases from V and 2 bases from J, leaving 8 bases between. From germline, CDR1 is MGHRA and CDR2 YSYEKL. The CDR3 spells CASSQDRVTYEQYF. Here the CDR3 DNA reads TGCGCCAGCAGCCAAGATAGGGTGACCTACGAGCAGTACTTC.

The chain joins TRBV20-1 to TRBJ1-2; D is undetermined. Germline V lookup: CDR1 DFQATT, CDR2 SNEGSKA (reference sequence). CDR3 length: 11 amino acids. V was shortened by 2 bases and J by 14 bases, with 15 bases between the two germline ends. For the CDR3, the DNA is TGCAGTGCTAGAACGGACCACGGTGGAACCTTC. Translating it yields CSARTDHGGTF.

This chain links TRBV6-4 with TRBJ2-3; 12 bases are a match to TRBD2. The CDR3 runs to 15 residues. With V trimmed by 6 bases and J by 5 bases, 6 bases remained unmatched. Germline V gives CDR1 MRHNA, CDR2 SNTAGT. CDR3 sequence (DNA): TGTGCCAGCAGCCAGCTAGCGGGAGGGCGAGATACGCAGTATTTT. Residues: CASSQLAGGRDTQYF.

This clone showed up just a few times. The chain is built from TRBV30 and TRBJ1-5, with TRBD1 matching over 8 bases. Per germline, CDR1 GTSNPN and CDR2 SVGIG (reference sequence). CDR3 length: 14 amino acids. V trimming: 2 bases; J trimming: 7 bases; junction bases outside the gene matches: 7. The CDR3 loop is CAWSRGQGGQPQHF. The DNA for the CDR3 is TGTGCCTGGAGTAGAGGACAGGGTGGGCAGCCCCAGCATTTT. Full variable domain (rest looked up from reference TRBV30 and TRBJ1-5): SQTIHQWPATLVQPVGSPLSLECTVEGTSNPNLYWYRQAAGRGLQLLFYSVGIGQISSEVPQNLSASRPQDRQFILSSKKLLLSDSGFYLCAWSRGQGGQPQHFGDGTRLSIL.

V and J are TRBV29-1 and TRBJ2-3; no firm D call. From germline, CDR1 is SQVTM and CDR2 ANQGSEA. CDR3 length equals 12 residues. Trimming took off 4 bases at V and 0 bases at J, with 5 bases between the two ends. CDR3 protein: CSVVSSTDTQYF. The CDR3 region has the DNA TGCAGCGTTGTCAGTAGCACAGATACGCAGTATTTT.

The chain recombines TRBV25-1 with TRBJ2-7; D unclear. The V and J ends lost 1 base and 0 bases respectively, with 10 bases between them. The length of the CDR3 is 15 residues. Germline V gives CDR1 MGHDK, CDR2 SYGVNS. CDR3 in DNA: TGTGCCAGCAGTGAATTGGTTGCCAACTCCTACGAGCAGTACTTC. Protein: CASSELVANSYEQYF.

This sequence joins TRBV9 and TRBJ1-4, with D perhaps matching TRBD1 (5 bases). The CDR3 is made up of 20 amino acids. CDR1 and CDR2 (germline): SGDLS, YYNGEE. Trimming pared 0 bases from V and 3 bases from J, leaving 24 bases between. As DNA, the CDR3 is TGTGCCAGCAGCGTAGGTATGGGGACGTCTGGTGTATCAGCTAATGAAAAACTGTTTTTT. Its translation: CASSVGMGTSGVSANEKLFF.

The genes are TRBV5-4 and TRBJ2-3; D ambiguous. CDR3 size: 14 residues. Germline assignment: CDR1 SGHNT and CDR2 YYREEE (reference sequence). V lost 1 base and J 2 bases, leaving 8 bases between the germline ends. CDR3 bases: TGTGCCAGCAGCTTGAACTGGAACACAGATACGCAGTATTTT. It is translated as CASSLNWNTDTQYF. Filled out from reference TRBV5-4 and TRBJ2-3, the complete variable domain reads ETGVTQSPTHLIKTRGQQVTLRCSSQSGHNTVSWYQQALGQGPQFIFQYYREEENGRGNFPPRFSGLQFPNYSSELNVNALELDDSALYLCASSLNWNTDTQYFGPGTRLTVL.

The chain combines TRBV11-2 with TRBJ2-1; perhaps TRBD2 as D (5 bases). CDR3 length: 16 amino acids. The V gene lost 5 bases and the J gene lost 5 bases, with 19 bases spanning the gap. Germline V lookup: CDR1 SGHAT, CDR2 FQNNGV. The CDR3 here is CASSPLEVNRDNEQFF. The CDR3 region has the DNA TGTGCCAGCAGCCCATTGGAGGTTAATCGAGACAATGAGCAGTTCTTC. Variable domain in full (rest from reference TRBV11-2 and TRBJ2-1): EAGVAQSPRYKIIEKRQSVAFWCNPISGHATLYWYQQILGQGPKLLIQFQNNGVVDDSQLPKDRFSAERLKGVDSTLKIQPAKLEDSAVYLCASSPLEVNRDNEQFFGPGTRLTVL.

This clone was recorded only once. The V gene is TRBV10-2, the J gene TRBJ1-1, with a possible D match to TRBD1 (6 bases). Trimming left V 5 bases short and J 5 bases short, with 15 bases between. The CDR3 has 14 residues. Germline V gene lookup returns CDR1 WSHSY and CDR2 SAAADI. The CDR3 nucleotides read TGCGCCAGCAGTAACACAGGGAGGGATACTGAAGCTTTCTTT. Encoded protein: CASSNTGRDTEAFF.

The genes are TRBV28 and TRBJ1-2, with 9 bases identical to TRBD1. After removal of 6 bases from V and 6 bases from J, the junction contained 8 bases not matched to a gene. CDR3 length equals 14 residues. Germline assignment: CDR1 MDHEN and CDR2 SYDVKM. CDR3 amino acids: CASSTQGAHHGYTF. The CDR3 DNA reads as TGTGCCAGCAGCACACAGGGGGCCCACCATGGCTACACCTTC.

The chain recombines TRBV10-3 with TRBJ1-4; 10 nucleotides line up with TRBD1. The V segment lost 3 bases and the J segment 6 bases; nucleotides outside the gene matches: 7. The V gene's germline CDR1 is ENHRY and CDR2 SYGVKD. The CDR3 is 16 amino acids. CDR3 in amino acids: CAISEYTGTGDEKLFF. CDR3 sequence (DNA): TGTGCCATCAGTGAATACACCGGGACAGGGGATGAAAAACTGTTTTTT.

Remarks on this clone: Germline is not matched at one junction end, which may reflect a read error. The chain links TRBV15 to TRBJ2-5; TRBD2 might be the D (7 bases). The CDR3 runs to 12 residues. Germline assignment: CDR1 LNHNV and CDR2 YYDKDF (reference sequence). CDR3: CATSREGGTQYF. CDR3 in DNA: TGTGCCACTAGCAGGGAGGGGGGGACCCAGTACTTC. The complete variable domain, with remaining parts taken from reference TRBV15 and TRBJ2-5, reads DAMVIQNPRYQVTQFGKPVTLSCSQTLNHNVMYWYQQKSSQAPKLLFHYYDKDFNNEADTPDNFQSRRPNTSFCFLDIRSPGLGDTAMYLCATSREGGTQYFGPGTRLLVL.

The chain recombines TRBV27 with TRBJ1-2; 7 bases map to TRBD1. Germline CDR1 and CDR2: MNHEY and SMNVEV (reference sequence). J was trimmed by 5 bases and V by 6 bases; bases with no gene match: 6. This CDR3 has 13 amino acids. As DNA, the CDR3 is TGTGCCAGCAGCCCGACAGGGAATTATGGCTACACCTTC. Protein product: CASSPTGNYGYTF.

The V and J genes are TRBV6-5 and TRBJ2-3, with no clear D. The CDR3 loop spans 12 amino acids. V gave up 9 bases and J gave up 5 bases, with 12 bases separating them. Germline CDR1 MNHEY, CDR2 SVGAGI. The CDR3 DNA sequence: TGTGCCAGTTCTCAGACGGGAGATACGCAGTATTTT. Its protein is CASSQTGDTQYF.

The chain is built from TRBV5-1 and TRBJ2-5; D not certain. CDR1 is SGHRS and CDR2 is YFSETQ in the germline V gene. This CDR3 contains 15 residues. The V end was cut by 1 base, the J end by 2 bases, with 12 bases between. This CDR3 reads CASSLYDGSQETQYF. Here the CDR3 DNA reads TGCGCCAGCAGCTTGTATGACGGTTCACAAGAGACCCAGTACTTC. Full variable domain (remainder filled in from reference TRBV5-1 and TRBJ2-5): KAGVTQTPRYLIKTRGQQVTLSCSPISGHRSVSWYQQTPGQGLQFLFEYFSETQRNKGNFPGRFSGRQFSNSRSEMNVSTLELGDSALYLCASSLYDGSQETQYFGPGTRLLVL.

The chain has TRBV7-9 and TRBJ2-7, with 8 bases lining up with TRBD2. V was pared by 5 bases and J by 4 bases, with 7 bases of the junction left unmatched. The CDR3 is 14 residues long. Germline V gene lookup returns CDR1 SEHNR and CDR2 FQNEAQ (reference sequence). The CDR3 DNA is TGTGCCAGCAGCCCGGGCGGGGGGCGATACGAGCAGTACTTC. Its protein product is CASSPGGGRYEQYF.

The chain links TRBV27 to TRBJ2-3; D is ambiguous. Germline CDR1 and CDR2: MNHEY and SMNVEV (reference sequence). CDR3 length: 11 amino acids. Trimming removed 8 bases at V and 4 bases at J, with 7 bases between. The CDR3 nucleotides read TGTGCCAGCCATACCCCAGATACGCAGTATTTT. Translation gives CASHTPDTQYF.

The chain employs TRBV7-8 and TRBJ2-7; the match to TRBD2 covers 11 bases. Germline V lookup: CDR1 SGHVS, CDR2 FQNEAQ. Germline trimming cut 5 bases from V and 12 bases from J; bases unmatched to any gene: 12. This CDR3 region has 14 residues. The CDR3 DNA sequence: TGTGCCAGCAGCCCAATTTTAGCGGGAGGGGTTACGTACTTC. Translating gives CASSPILAGGVTYF.

The rearrangement joins TRBV7-9 to TRBJ1-1; D is ambiguous. The CDR3 has 13 amino acids. The germline V gene has CDR1 SEHNR and CDR2 FQNEAQ (reference sequence). Deletions cut 3 bases from V and 1 base from J, with 6 bases between. CDR3 sequence (DNA): TGTGCCAGCAGCTTTGTCCCGAACACTGAAGCTTTCTTT. Protein: CASSFVPNTEAFF. The variable domain in full, with the rest retrieved from reference TRBV7-9 and TRBJ1-1, is DTGVSQNPRHKITKRGQNVTFRCDPISEHNRLYWYRQTLGQGPEFLTYFQNEAQLEKSRLLSDRFSAERPKGSFSTLEIQRTEQGDSAMYLCASSFVPNTEAFFGQGTRLTVV.

V is TRBV9 and J is TRBJ2-2; 7 bases map to TRBD2. V gave up 0 bases and J gave up 6 bases; unmatched junction bases: 11. Germline V lookup: CDR1 SGDLS, CDR2 YYNGEE. The CDR3 is 17 residues long. CDR3 DNA: TGTGCCAGCAGCGTAGTAGGACTAGGAGGGTTGGCCGGGGAGCTGTTTTTT. It yields the protein CASSVVGLGGLAGELFF.